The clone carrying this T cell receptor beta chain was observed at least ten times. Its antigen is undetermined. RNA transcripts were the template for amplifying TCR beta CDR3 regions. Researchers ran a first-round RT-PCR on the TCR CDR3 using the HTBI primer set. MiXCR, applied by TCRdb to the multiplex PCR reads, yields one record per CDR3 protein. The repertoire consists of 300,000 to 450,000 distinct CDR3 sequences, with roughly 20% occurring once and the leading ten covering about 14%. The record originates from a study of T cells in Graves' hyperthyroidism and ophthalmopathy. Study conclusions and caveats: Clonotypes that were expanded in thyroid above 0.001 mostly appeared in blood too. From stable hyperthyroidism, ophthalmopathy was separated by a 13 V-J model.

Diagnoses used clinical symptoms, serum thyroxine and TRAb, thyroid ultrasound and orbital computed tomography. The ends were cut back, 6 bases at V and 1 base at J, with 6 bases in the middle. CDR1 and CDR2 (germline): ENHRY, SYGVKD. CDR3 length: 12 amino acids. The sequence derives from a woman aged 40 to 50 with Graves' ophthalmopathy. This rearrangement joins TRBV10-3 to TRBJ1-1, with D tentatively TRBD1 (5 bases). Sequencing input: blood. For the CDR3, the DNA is TGTGCCATCAGAACAGGGAACACTGAAGCTTTCTTT. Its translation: CAIRTGNTEAFF.